This entry lists 28 T cell receptor beta chains sequenced from one sample in a study of CD8 T cells in ankylosing spondylitis. TCRdb called the 5' RACE reads again in MiXCR, with one record for every CDR3 protein. Of around 210,000 distinct CDR3 sequences in the sample, around 8% were seen once. Sequencing used blood, either unsorted or a sorted T cell fraction (not recorded which). The receptor set was obtained from a female donor with ankylosing spondylitis or in good health (not recorded which).

This clonotype was detected ten times or more. The V call is TRBV7-8, the J call TRBJ2-7; maybe TRBD2 (5 bases). The CDR3 totals 13 residues. The germline gives CDR1 SGHVS, CDR2 FQNEAQ. V shed 1 base and J shed 5 bases, with 9 bases lying between them. DNA of the CDR3: TGTGCCAGCAGCTTAGGCCACGGGGACGAGCAGTACTTC. Encoded protein: CASSLGHGDEQYF.

This clonotype came up many times. V gene TRBV5-4 combines with J gene TRBJ2-7, with 7 positions matching TRBD1. The CDR3 contains 14 residues. V lost 4 bases to trimming and J lost 4 bases; unmatched junction nucleotides: 8. Germline V gene lookup returns CDR1 SGHNT and CDR2 YYREEE (reference sequence). CDR3 in amino acids: CASSQTGKPYEQYF. The CDR3 DNA reads as TGTGCCAGCAGCCAGACAGGGAAGCCATACGAGCAGTACTTC.

The sample holds many counts of this clonotype. V is TRBV6-5 and J is TRBJ1-6; D is uncertain. The CDR3 is made up of 15 amino acids. The ends were cut back, 0 bases at V and 6 bases at J, with 9 bases in the middle. Germline lookup yields CDR1 MNHEY and CDR2 SVGAGI. CDR3 protein: CASSYSTSLNSPLHF. CDR3 nucleotide sequence: TGTGCCAGCAGTTACTCCACCTCCCTTAATTCACCCCTCCACTTT.

In this sample, this clonotype turned up many times. The chain uses TRBV28 and TRBJ2-2; 10 bases agree with TRBD2. Losses at the gene ends were 5 bases for V and 8 bases for J; bases not matched to a gene: 5. The germline V gene has CDR1 MDHEN and CDR2 SYDVKM. This CDR3 is 14 amino acids long. CDR3 in amino acids: CASSPASGSGELFF. CDR3 coding DNA: TGTGCCAGCAGTCCCGCTAGCGGGAGTGGGGAGCTGTTTTTT.

This clonotype was seen at least ten times. This chain links TRBV12-3 or TRBV12-4 with TRBJ1-4, with D unresolved. This CDR3 is built from 12 residues. Trimming pared 3 bases from V and 5 bases from J, leaving 4 bases between. The CDR3 DNA is TGTGCCAGCAGTTTGGTAAATGAAAAACTGTTTTTT. Translated, it gives CASSLVNEKLFF.

This clonotype appeared many times. V is TRBV11-2 and J is TRBJ2-7; D is perhaps TRBD1 or TRBD2 (5 bases each). V was shortened by 5 bases and J by 1 base, with 12 bases between the two germline ends. The CDR3 contains 14 residues. Germline V gives CDR1 SGHAT, CDR2 FQNNGV. Here the CDR3 DNA reads TGTGCCAGCAGCCCCCGGGACCTATCCTACGAGCAGTACTTC. Its protein is CASSPRDLSYEQYF.

V is TRBV6-2 or TRBV6-3 and J is TRBJ2-1, with TRBD2 as a possible D gene (6 bases). Germline values: CDR1 MNHEY, CDR2 SVGEGT. This CDR3 contains 15 residues. The ends were cut back, 6 bases at V and 0 bases at J, with 12 bases in the middle. The CDR3 is CASSRGESSYNEQFF. CDR3 nucleotide sequence: TGTGCCAGCAGCCGCGGGGAAAGCTCCTACAATGAGCAGTTCTTC.

The J gene is TRBJ2-3, the V gene TRBV11-2, with TRBD2 matching over 15 bases. The CDR3 contains 20 residues. After removal of 1 base from V and 4 bases from J, the junction contained 12 bases not matched to a gene. Germline loops: CDR1 SGHAT, CDR2 FQNNGV. CDR3: CASSLGPGLAGGRASDTQYF. DNA for the CDR3: TGTGCCAGCAGCTTAGGTCCAGGACTAGCGGGAGGGAGGGCCTCAGATACGCAGTATTTT.

This clonotype was observed at least ten times. The chain uses TRBV7-2 and TRBJ1-2; D is possibly TRBD1 (6 bases). The V gene lost 7 bases and the J gene lost 4 bases, with 19 bases spanning the gap. The germline V gene has CDR1 SGHTA and CDR2 FQGNSA. The CDR3 length is 15 residues. CDR3 sequence (DNA): TGTGCCAGCACCAAAACCGCGGACAGAGGCTATGGCTACACCTTC. Its translation: CASTKTADRGYGYTF.

This clonotype was seen only a few times. Since a much larger clone is just one base distant, this may be a read error. J is TRBJ2-1 and V is TRBV20-1, with TRBD2 identical over 9 bases. The CDR3 consists of 15 residues. In germline, CDR1 is DFQATT, CDR2 SNEGSKA (reference sequence). This CDR3 is CIALLAGTSYNEQFF. The CDR3, as DNA: TGCATTGCCCTGCTAGCGGGAACCTCCTACAATGAGCAGTTCTTC.

This clonotype has at least ten counts. The chain has TRBV28 and TRBJ1-5, with D unresolved. Germline V gene data show CDR1 as MDHEN and CDR2 as SYDVKM. With 8 bases removed from V and 3 bases from J, the gap between germline ends came to 17 bases. The CDR3 extends over 15 amino acids. The CDR3 is CASRGLFTPNQPQHF. The DNA for the CDR3 is TGTGCCAGCCGAGGACTTTTCACCCCCAATCAGCCCCAGCATTTT. The variable domain in full, with the rest retrieved from reference TRBV28 and TRBJ1-5, is DVKVTQSSRYLVKRTGEKVFLECVQDMDHENMFWYRQDPGLGLRLIYFSYDVKMKEKGDIPEGYSVSREKKERFSLILESASTNQTSMYLCASRGLFTPNQPQHFGDGTRLSIL.

V gene TRBV6-2 or TRBV6-3 combines with J gene TRBJ2-6; D gene unclear. Germline loops: CDR1 MNHEY, CDR2 SVGEGT. The CDR3 spans 14 residues. The germline V and J ends were trimmed by 5 bases and 1 base, with 6 bases remaining between them. As DNA, the CDR3 is TGTGCCAGCAGTGAGCCATCTGGGGCCAACGTCCTGACTTTC. It yields the protein CASSEPSGANVLTF.

This clonotype was seen ten or more times. The genes are TRBV6-2 or TRBV6-3 and TRBJ1-1; D call uncertain. The CDR3 covers 14 residues. Trimming cost V 6 bases and J 0 bases, with 11 bases left between them. Germline loops: CDR1 MNHEY, CDR2 SVGEGT. CDR3 amino acids: CASSYGDLNTEAFF. The DNA of the CDR3 is TGTGCCAGCAGCTACGGTGATTTGAACACTGAAGCTTTCTTT.

As to this clonotype: Possible read error: a much larger clone is one base away. This CDR3 reads CASSFAPNVVKNIQYF. As DNA, the CDR3 is TGTGCCAGCAGTTTCGCCCCTAACGTAGTCAAAAACATTCAGTACTTC. The chain employs TRBV28 and TRBJ2-4; D gene ambiguous. The CDR3 totals 16 residues. The germline V and J ends were trimmed by 3 bases and 3 bases, with 15 bases remaining between them. Per the germline V gene, CDR1 is MDHEN and CDR2 is SYDVKM.

This clonotype came up many times. This rearrangement joins TRBV20-1 to TRBJ2-1; 10 bases match TRBD2. This CDR3 spans 14 amino acids. Germline CDR1 and CDR2: DFQATT and SNEGSKA (reference sequence). Germline trimming cut 5 bases from V and 6 bases from J; bases unmatched to any gene: 7. The CDR3 DNA reads TGCAGTGCTTCTGCACTAGCGGGGCCCAATGAGCAGTTCTTC. Translating gives CSASALAGPNEQFF.

This clonotype has ten or more counts. The chain combines TRBV5-1 with TRBJ1-1; possible D gene TRBD1, 5 bases. The length of the CDR3 is 13 residues. Trimming shortened V by 4 bases and J by 7 bases, and 14 bases separated the two germline ends. Germline CDR1 reads SGHRS; CDR2 reads YFSETQ. This CDR3 reads CASSPSEGYEAFF. In DNA, the CDR3 is TGCGCCAGCAGCCCGTCGGAGGGGTATGAAGCTTTCTTT.

This clonotype has at least ten counts. The chain employs TRBV20-1 and TRBJ1-1; tentatively, D is TRBD1 (5 bases). Germline V lookup: CDR1 DFQATT, CDR2 SNEGSKA (reference sequence). The CDR3 is 11 amino acids. CDR3 amino acids: CSNQGPYEAFF. CDR3 bases: TGCAGCAATCAGGGACCCTATGAAGCTTTCTTT.

This clonotype has ten or more counts. The chain combines TRBV12-3 or TRBV12-4 with TRBJ2-5, with D perhaps TRBD1 (5 bases). V lost 3 bases to trimming and J lost 5 bases, with 10 bases between them. The CDR3 runs 13 residues. In nucleotides, the CDR3 is TGTGCCAGCAGTTTGGCAGGGCGGGAGACCCAGTACTTC. This sequence encodes CASSLAGRETQYF.

This clonotype was detected many times. The chain carries TRBV29-1 and TRBJ2-2; no firm D call. Germline CDR1 reads SQVTM; CDR2 reads ANQGSEA. CDR3 length: 12 residues. Trimming took off 5 bases at V and 11 bases at J, with 15 bases between the two ends. In DNA, the CDR3 is TGCAGCGTTAAGACTTCGGGCCGCGAGCTGTTTTTT. Amino acid sequence: CSVKTSGRELFF.

This clonotype was detected many times. The chain couples TRBV6-1 to TRBJ1-5; TRBD1 is a possible D gene (5 bases). Per the germline V gene, CDR1 is MNHNS and CDR2 is SASEGT. The V end was cut by 7 bases, the J end by 3 bases, with 13 bases between. The CDR3 totals 14 residues. The CDR3 here is CASTRDSFNQPQHF. The CDR3 region has the DNA TGTGCCAGCACCCGAGACAGCTTCAATCAGCCCCAGCATTTT.

There are many counts of this clonotype. The CDR3 spells CASSLGDQSYNEQFF. In DNA, the CDR3 is TGCGCCAGCAGCTTGGGCGACCAATCCTACAATGAGCAGTTCTTC. The rearrangement joins TRBV5-1 to TRBJ2-1; D remains unclear. The CDR3 covers 15 residues. Per the germline V gene, CDR1 is SGHRS and CDR2 is YFSETQ. The germline V and J ends were trimmed by 0 bases and 1 base, with 8 bases remaining between them.

This clonotype was found many times. The CDR3 bases are TGTGCCAGCACCGAGCAAGCGTTAACCGGGGAGCTGTTTTTT. Amino acids: CASTEQALTGELFF. The chain combines TRBV6-2 or TRBV6-3 with TRBJ2-2; D is ambiguous. CDR3 size: 14 residues. V was shortened by 7 bases and J by 5 bases, with 14 bases between the two germline ends. Germline CDR1 MNHEY, CDR2 SVGEGT.

The V and J genes are TRBV29-1 and TRBJ2-1; maybe TRBD2 (5 bases). The CDR3 loop spans 16 amino acids. Germline CDR1 reads SQVTM; CDR2 reads ANQGSEA. V was shortened by 0 bases and J by 9 bases, with 21 bases between the two germline ends. Written as DNA, the CDR3 is TGCAGCGTTGAAGATCCTAGAGGGCGAAACCACAGTGAGCAGTTCTTC. The encoded protein is CSVEDPRGRNHSEQFF.

About this clonotype itself: This could be a read error, since a much larger clone is one nucleotide away. The chain couples TRBV2 to TRBJ2-1, with D perhaps TRBD1 or TRBD2 (5 bases each). The CDR3 consists of 16 residues. Trimming removed 6 bases from V and 0 bases from J, with 15 bases in between. From germline, CDR1 is SNHLY and CDR2 FYNNEI. CDR3 sequence: CASRRGGWSSYNEQFF. For the CDR3, the DNA is TGTGCCAGCAGGAGGGGCGGGTGGAGCTCCTACAATGAGCAGTTCTTC.

The genes are TRBV19 and TRBJ2-1; D gene unclear. Germline assignment: CDR1 LNHDA and CDR2 SQIVND (reference sequence). The CDR3 extends over 15 amino acids. V gave up 5 bases and J gave up 0 bases, with 11 bases separating them. The CDR3 protein is CASSFGLSSYNEQFF. The CDR3 nucleotides read TGTGCCAGTAGTTTTGGTCTGAGCTCCTACAATGAGCAGTTCTTC. The complete variable domain, with remaining parts taken from reference TRBV19 and TRBJ2-1, reads DGGITQSPKYLFRKEGQNVTLSCEQNLNHDAMYWYRQDPGQGLRLIYYSQIVNDFQKGDIAEGYSVSREKKESFPLTVTSAQKNPTAFYLCASSFGLSSYNEQFFGPGTRLTVL.

This clonotype was seen many times. V is TRBV7-9 and J is TRBJ1-6; no firm D call. CDR1 and CDR2 from the germline V gene are SEHNR and FQNEAQ (reference sequence). The CDR3 is made up of 12 amino acids. With 5 bases removed from V and 7 bases from J, the gap between germline ends came to 6 bases. This chain's CDR3 is CASSLQNSPLHF. Written as DNA, the CDR3 is TGTGCCAGCAGCCTACAGAATTCACCCCTCCACTTT. The full variable domain, with the rest looked up from reference TRBV7-9 and TRBJ1-6, is DTGVSQNPRHKITKRGQNVTFRCDPISEHNRLYWYRQTLGQGPEFLTYFQNEAQLEKSRLLSDRFSAERPKGSFSTLEIQRTEQGDSAMYLCASSLQNSPLHFGNGTRLTVT.

This clonotype was seen repeatedly, ten times or more. The V gene is TRBV20-1, the J gene TRBJ2-3; 10 bases line up with TRBD2. The CDR3 contains 12 residues. The germline gives CDR1 DFQATT, CDR2 SNEGSKA (reference sequence). V lost 7 bases and J lost 5; bases outside the gene matches: 3. The CDR3 reads CSVLAGIDTQYF. The DNA for the CDR3 is TGCAGTGTACTAGCGGGAATAGATACGCAGTATTTT.

This clonotype was recorded at least ten times. The chain joins TRBV28 to TRBJ1-2, with 8 bases lining up with TRBD1. Germline CDR1 reads MDHEN; CDR2 reads SYDVKM. Germline trimming cut 6 bases from V and 6 bases from J; bases unmatched to any gene: 12. This CDR3 has 15 amino acids. CDR3 in DNA: TGTGCCAGCAGCTTTTATCAGGGGGCCGGGAATGGCTACACCTTC. Its protein is CASSFYQGAGNGYTF.